The sequence of this T cell receptor (beta chain) was determined in a study of Ad26.COV2.S vaccination and SARS-CoV-2 variants. Points from the study as a whole: Reportedly, after vaccination the spike-specific CD8+ and CD4+ T cell responses displayed substantial breadth.

With respect to this clone: Its matching antigen is unknown.

This sample's treatment: about 20 received Ad26.COV2.S at low or high dose, single or two shots; 5 received placebo; per-sample allocation not given. Sampling happened 63 days after the first vaccine or placebo injection. Boston hosted the donor, who was an adult aged 18-55 years. Here immunoSEQ multiplex PCR was the method, and the copy in TCRdb shows in-frame clones only, minus some. The repertoire holds around 370,000 clones, with 80% to 90% as singletons. The starting material was peripheral blood, obtained in a trial of Ad26.COV2.S vaccine versus placebo. This TCR derives from a person between 18 and 65 years old who received the Ad26.COV2.S COVID-19 vaccine or a placebo.

The CDR3 bases are TGTGCCAGCATTACCGACAGGGGAATGGAGACCCAGTACTTC. This sequence encodes CASITDRGMETQYF. The rearrangement joins TRBV2 to TRBJ2-5, with TRBD1 identical over 8 bases. Trimming took 7 bases from V and 5 from J; bases not matched to a gene: 9. CDR3 length equals 14 residues. Germline-derived CDR1 and CDR2 are SNHLY and FYNNEI.